Here is one TCR beta chain with its context. Its antigen is still unknown. The length of the CDR3 is 14 residues. The germline gives CDR1 WSHSY, CDR2 SAAADI. J was trimmed by 7 bases and V by 5 bases; bases with no gene match: 5. Naive CD8 populations comprised CD45RO-negative cells positively selected for CCR7, excluding terminally differentiated effector memory CD45RA+ cells. This specimen comes from a study of shared clonotypes between healthy human individuals. Overall study findings and caveats: The donor pool, a small one, limited the genetic and exposure-history diversity represented.

Libraries were prepared by immunoSEQ multiplex PCR; TCRdb keeps only in-frame clonotypes and omits some of them. This sample yields roughly 650,000 clones, of which 95% to 96% are seen a single time; 0.095% to 0.13% belongs to the top ten. This sequence originates from a woman aged 25 to 39 in good health. Material for sequencing was naive CD8+ T cells sorted from blood. The rearrangement uses TRBV10-2 and TRBJ2-2; TRBD2 aligns across 9 bases. CDR3: CASSPGLALGELFF. DNA for the CDR3: TGCGCCAGCAGTCCGGGACTAGCCCTCGGGGAGCTGTTTTTT.